The 18 T cell receptor beta chains in this list originate from one sample, sequenced in a study of shared clonotypes between healthy human individuals. The method was immunoSEQ multiplex PCR; TCRdb's version includes in-frame clones alone and lacks a portion of them. Altogether over a million clones are present, roughly 96% being singletons, with the ten largest covering 1% to 1.5%. Sequenced material: naive CD4+ T cells sorted from blood. Subset defined: CD45RA+ positively selected. These receptors originate from a man between 25 and 39 years old in good health.

The genes are TRBV11-2 and TRBJ2-6; the D call may be TRBD1 or TRBD2 (5 bases each). This CDR3 region has 17 residues. Per the germline V gene, CDR1 is SGHAT and CDR2 is FQNNGV. The ends were cut back, 5 bases at V and 1 base at J, with 15 bases in the middle. The CDR3 sequence is CASSHSGRLSGANVLTF. The CDR3 nucleotides are TGTGCCAGCAGCCACTCGGGACGGTTGTCTGGGGCCAACGTCCTGACTTTC.

This chain uses TRBV28 with TRBJ1-5; possible D gene TRBD1, 5 bases. The germline V and J ends were trimmed by 5 bases and 0 bases, with 14 bases remaining between them. The CDR3 is 16 residues long. The V gene's germline CDR1 is MDHEN and CDR2 SYDVKM. Here the CDR3 reads CASSDDRTYSNQPQHF. The CDR3 coding sequence is TGTGCCAGCAGTGATGACAGAACTTATAGCAATCAGCCCCAGCATTTT.

The table lists this clone with a count of one. The rearrangement links TRBV9 to TRBJ1-4; TRBD1 is a possible D gene (6 bases). V lost 3 bases, J lost 3 bases, and 9 bases lay in between. The CDR3 runs 14 residues. Per the germline V gene, CDR1 is SGDLS and CDR2 is YYNGEE. CDR3 DNA: TGTGCCAGCAGCGCACAGGGACCTAATGAAAAACTGTTTTTT. Its protein product is CASSAQGPNEKLFF.

V and J are TRBV25-1 and TRBJ1-1, with D unresolved. The V end was cut by 6 bases, the J end by 10 bases, with 12 bases between. Germline lookup yields CDR1 MGHDK and CDR2 SYGVNS. This CDR3 is 11 amino acids long. The CDR3 sequence is CASSLGHGAFF. The CDR3 coding sequence is TGTGCCAGCAGCCTGGGCCACGGAGCTTTCTTT.

CDR3 coding DNA: TGTGCCTGGAGTCCTAGCGGGAGGGAGCAGTACTTC. This codes for CAWSPSGREQYF. The chain joins TRBV30 to TRBJ2-7, with 11 bases fitting TRBD2. The CDR3 totals 12 residues. The J segment lost 7 bases and the V segment lost 2 bases, leaving 1 base of the junction unmatched. Germline V gene data show CDR1 as GTSNPN and CDR2 as SVGIG (reference sequence). The whole variable domain, remainder taken from reference TRBV30 and TRBJ2-7, is SQTIHQWPATLVQPVGSPLSLECTVEGTSNPNLYWYRQAAGRGLQLLFYSVGIGQISSEVPQNLSASRPQDRQFILSSKKLLLSDSGFYLCAWSPSGREQYFGPGTRLTVT.

The chain carries TRBV7-9 and TRBJ2-5; D unclear. Looked up from germline, CDR1 is SEHNR and CDR2 is FQNEAQ (reference sequence). This CDR3 has 15 residues. Trimming cost V 5 bases and J 3 bases, with 16 bases left between them. DNA for the CDR3: TGTGCCAGCAGCCCTCCCCGGGCTGCTAAAGAGACCCAGTACTTC. This sequence encodes CASSPPRAAKETQYF. Variable domain in full (rest from reference TRBV7-9 and TRBJ2-5): DTGVSQNPRHKITKRGQNVTFRCDPISEHNRLYWYRQTLGQGPEFLTYFQNEAQLEKSRLLSDRFSAERPKGSFSTLEIQRTEQGDSAMYLCASSPPRAAKETQYFGPGTRLLVL.

The rearrangement uses TRBV30 and TRBJ2-6; the D is unclear. The CDR3 extends over 13 amino acids. V dropped 2 bases and J dropped 2 bases, with 4 bases sitting between them. The germline V gene encodes CDR1 GTSNPN and CDR2 SVGIG (reference sequence). The CDR3 here is CAWSPPGANVLTF. The CDR3 region has the DNA TGTGCCTGGAGTCCACCTGGGGCCAACGTCCTGACTTTC.

The CDR3 DNA follows: TGCGCCAGCAGCCAAGATGGGCTGTTCACACAGTACTTC. Protein sequence: CASSQDGLFTQYF. This sequence joins TRBV4-3 and TRBJ2-4; no firm D call. V lost 0 bases and J lost 13, with 13 bases in between. CDR1 is LGHNA, CDR2 YSLEER, per germline. The length of the CDR3 is 13 residues.

The chain joins TRBV6-1 to TRBJ2-3, with D perhaps matching TRBD2 (6 bases). Germline values: CDR1 MNHNS, CDR2 SASEGT. V dropped 6 bases and J dropped 10 bases, with 17 bases sitting between them. This CDR3 contains 13 residues. Here the CDR3 DNA reads TGTGCCAGCAGCGGCCTCGGGACTGATTCGCAGTATTTT. Its translation is CASSGLGTDSQYF.

J is TRBJ2-7 and V is TRBV18; 8 nucleotides line up with TRBD1. V dropped 3 bases and J dropped 0; count of bases not matched to a gene: 4. The CDR3 loop spans 15 amino acids. Germline V CDR1 and CDR2: KGHSH, LQKENI. CDR3 region: CASSPDGTGSYEQYF. Written as DNA, the CDR3 is TGTGCCAGCTCACCGGACGGGACAGGCTCCTACGAGCAGTACTTC.

The chain recombines TRBV27 with TRBJ2-1; 12 nucleotides agree with TRBD2. V shed 6 bases, J shed 1 base, and the junction held 1 base outside the gene matches. CDR3 size: 15 residues. Per the germline V gene, CDR1 is MNHEY and CDR2 is SMNVEV (reference sequence). CDR3 amino acids: CASRLAGGSYNEQFF. CDR3 nucleotide sequence: TGTGCCAGCAGACTAGCGGGGGGATCCTACAATGAGCAGTTCTTC.

This rearrangement joins TRBV6-6 to TRBJ2-1, with D perhaps TRBD1 (5 bases). Trimming removed 8 bases from V and 8 bases from J, with 10 bases in between. The CDR3 is 11 amino acids. Germline V gene lookup returns CDR1 MNHNY and CDR2 SVGAGI (reference sequence). In DNA form, the CDR3 reads TGTGCCAGCGGAACAGGCTATGAGCAGTTCTTC. Translating it yields CASGTGYEQFF.

The chain links TRBV6-5 to TRBJ2-1; D not resolved. The V end lost 7 bases, the J end lost 1 base, and 8 bases lay between the germline ends. Germline CDR1 reads MNHEY; CDR2 reads SVGAGI. The CDR3 loop spans 13 amino acids. CDR3 nucleotide sequence: TGTGCCAGCACCAGGTCTTCCTACAATGAGCAGTTCTTC. Its protein is CASTRSSYNEQFF.

The chain carries TRBV28 and TRBJ2-7; D unclear. This CDR3 contains 13 residues. V was shortened by 7 bases and J by 2 bases, with 12 bases between the two germline ends. The V gene's germline CDR1 is MDHEN and CDR2 SYDVKM. The DNA of the CDR3 is TGTGCCAGCAAGGGTTTTAGGACCTACGAGCAGTACTTC. Translation: CASKGFRTYEQYF.

This chain uses TRBV7-6 with TRBJ1-2; D perhaps matches TRBD1 (5 bases). The CDR3 contains 16 residues. Trimming pared 5 bases from V and 5 bases from J, leaving 21 bases between. In germline, CDR1 is SGHVS, CDR2 FNYEAQ. CDR3 sequence (DNA): TGTGCCAGCAGCCTTTGGGGGGACTCCGATCGATATGGCTACACCTTC. Its translation: CASSLWGDSDRYGYTF.

This rearrangement joins TRBV19 to TRBJ1-5; no reliable D call. The ends were cut back, 2 bases at V and 4 bases at J, with 15 bases in the middle. The CDR3 extends over 16 amino acids. The germline V gene encodes CDR1 LNHDA and CDR2 SQIVND (reference sequence). The CDR3 spells CASSITLAISNQPQHF. The CDR3 nucleotides are TGTGCCAGTAGTATAACACTCGCTATAAGTAATCAGCCCCAGCATTTT. Full variable domain (remainder filled in from reference TRBV19 and TRBJ1-5): DGGITQSPKYLFRKEGQNVTLSCEQNLNHDAMYWYRQDPGQGLRLIYYSQIVNDFQKGDIAEGYSVSREKKESFPLTVTSAQKNPTAFYLCASSITLAISNQPQHFGDGTRLSIL.

The chain recombines TRBV11-2 with TRBJ1-2, with D hard to call. V dropped 5 bases and J dropped 0 bases, with 7 bases sitting between them. The germline CDR1 and CDR2 sequences are SGHAT and FQNNGV. There are 13 residues in the CDR3. CDR3: CASSETANYGYTF. The CDR3, as DNA: TGTGCCAGCAGCGAGACGGCTAACTATGGCTACACCTTC.

The chain is built from TRBV29-1 and TRBJ2-5; the match to TRBD2 covers 12 bases. V was clipped by 8 bases and J by 5 bases; unmatched bases: 9. CDR3 length: 14 amino acids. CDR1 is SQVTM and CDR2 is ANQGSEA in the germline V gene. The CDR3 loop reads CSLRLAGVRETQYF. The CDR3 bases are TGCAGCCTGAGACTAGCGGGAGTTCGGGAGACCCAGTACTTC.